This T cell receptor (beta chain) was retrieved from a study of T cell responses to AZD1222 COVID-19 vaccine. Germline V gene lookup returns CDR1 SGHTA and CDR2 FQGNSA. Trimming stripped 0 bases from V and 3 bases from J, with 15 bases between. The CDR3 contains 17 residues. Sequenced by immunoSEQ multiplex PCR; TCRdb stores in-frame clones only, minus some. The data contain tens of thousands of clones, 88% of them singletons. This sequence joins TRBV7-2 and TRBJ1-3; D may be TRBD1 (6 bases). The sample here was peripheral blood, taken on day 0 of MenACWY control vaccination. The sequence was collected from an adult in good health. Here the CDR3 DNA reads TGTGCCAGCAGCTTAGCGGTGGCAGGGGTTAGTGGAAACACCATATATTTT. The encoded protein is CASSLAVAGVSGNTIYF.